Listed here is a single TCR beta chain. These data come from a study of blood T cell repertoires in COVID-19. Study-wide background: PBMCs, B-cell-depleted T cells, or T cells provided the cDNA or gDNA that made up the material.

In the original workflow: Amplifying reference gene primers gave estimates of nucleated cell counts. TCRdb's table, derived via immunoSEQ multiplex PCR, lists solely in-frame clones and lacks some. The V and J calls and clone size come from that table; D and trimming were worked out from the DNA. Of 300,000 or so clones detected, 90% appear once; the ten largest clones hold roughly 2.9%. The sequence came from a woman younger than 45 with COVID-19, enrolled during active disease. The sequenced material came from peripheral blood.

The CDR3 sequence is CASSQERAAGGGDEQFF. The CDR3 DNA sequence: TGTGCCAGCAGCCAAGAAAGGGCAGCGGGAGGCGGCGATGAGCAGTTCTTC. The chain carries TRBV4-2 and TRBJ2-1, with 9 bases that match TRBD2. This CDR3 contains 17 residues. The junction had 11 bases not matched to a gene; V was cut back by 0 bases and J by 8 bases. Germline CDR1 reads LGHNA; CDR2 reads YNFKEQ.